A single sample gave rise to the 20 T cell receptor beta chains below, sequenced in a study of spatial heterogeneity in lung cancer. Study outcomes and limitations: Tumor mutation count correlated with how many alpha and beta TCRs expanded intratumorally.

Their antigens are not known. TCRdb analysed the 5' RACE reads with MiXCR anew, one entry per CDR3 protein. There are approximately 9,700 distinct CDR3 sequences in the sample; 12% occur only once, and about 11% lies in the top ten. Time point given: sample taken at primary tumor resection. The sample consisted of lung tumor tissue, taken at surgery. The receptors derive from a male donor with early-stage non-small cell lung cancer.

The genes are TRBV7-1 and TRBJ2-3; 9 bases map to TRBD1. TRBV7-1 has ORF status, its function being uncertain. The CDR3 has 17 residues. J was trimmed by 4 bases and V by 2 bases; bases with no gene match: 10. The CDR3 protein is CASSSSPGQGIPDTQYF. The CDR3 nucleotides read TGTGCCAGCAGCTCATCCCCGGGACAGGGAATACCAGATACGCAGTATTTT.

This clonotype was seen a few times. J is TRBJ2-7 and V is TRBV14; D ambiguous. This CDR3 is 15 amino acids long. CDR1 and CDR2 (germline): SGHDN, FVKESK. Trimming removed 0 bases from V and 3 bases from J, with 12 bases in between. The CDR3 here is CASSQDPHRLYEQYV. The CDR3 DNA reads TGTGCCAGCAGCCAAGATCCCCATCGACTCTACGAGCAGTACGTC.

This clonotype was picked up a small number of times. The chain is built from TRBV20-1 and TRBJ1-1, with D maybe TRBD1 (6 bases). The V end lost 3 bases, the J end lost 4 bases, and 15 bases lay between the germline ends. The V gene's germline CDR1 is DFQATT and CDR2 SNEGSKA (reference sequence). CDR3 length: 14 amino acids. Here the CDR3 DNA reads TGCAGTGCTAGTAAGGGGGGATGGGGCACTGAAGCTTTCTTT. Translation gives CSASKGGWGTEAFF.

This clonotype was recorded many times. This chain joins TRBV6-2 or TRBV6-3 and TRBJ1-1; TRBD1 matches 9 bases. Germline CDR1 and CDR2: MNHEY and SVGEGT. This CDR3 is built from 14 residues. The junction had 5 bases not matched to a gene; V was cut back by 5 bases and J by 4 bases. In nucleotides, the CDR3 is TGTGCCAGCAGTCTTGGACAGGGGAGCACTGAAGCTTTCTTT. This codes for CASSLGQGSTEAFF.

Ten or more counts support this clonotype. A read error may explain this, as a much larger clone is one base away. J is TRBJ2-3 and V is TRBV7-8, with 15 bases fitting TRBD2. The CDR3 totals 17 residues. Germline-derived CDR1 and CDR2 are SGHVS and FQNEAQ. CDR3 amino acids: CANSPRTSGRGTDTQYF. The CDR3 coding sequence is TGTGCCAACAGCCCCCGGACTAGCGGGAGGGGCACAGATACGCAGTATTTT.

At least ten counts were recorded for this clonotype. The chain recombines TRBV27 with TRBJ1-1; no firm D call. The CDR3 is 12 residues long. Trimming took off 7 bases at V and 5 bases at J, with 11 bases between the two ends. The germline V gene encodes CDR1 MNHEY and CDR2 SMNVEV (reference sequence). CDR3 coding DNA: TGTGCCAGCAAAGAGGGCGCTACTGAAGCTTTCTTT. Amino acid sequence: CASKEGATEAFF.

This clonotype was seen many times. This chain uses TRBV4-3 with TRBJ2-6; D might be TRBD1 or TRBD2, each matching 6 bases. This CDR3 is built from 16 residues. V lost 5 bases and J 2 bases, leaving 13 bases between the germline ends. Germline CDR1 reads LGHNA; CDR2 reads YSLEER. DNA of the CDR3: TGCGCCAGCAGCTCCGGAGGGGGGACTGGGGCCAACGTCCTGACTTTC. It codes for CASSSGGGTGANVLTF.

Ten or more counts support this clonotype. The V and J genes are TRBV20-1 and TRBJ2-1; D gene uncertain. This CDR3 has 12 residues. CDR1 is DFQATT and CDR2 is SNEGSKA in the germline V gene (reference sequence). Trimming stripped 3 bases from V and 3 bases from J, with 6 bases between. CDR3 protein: CSASNIYNEQFF. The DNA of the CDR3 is TGCAGTGCTAGCAACATCTACAATGAGCAGTTCTTC.

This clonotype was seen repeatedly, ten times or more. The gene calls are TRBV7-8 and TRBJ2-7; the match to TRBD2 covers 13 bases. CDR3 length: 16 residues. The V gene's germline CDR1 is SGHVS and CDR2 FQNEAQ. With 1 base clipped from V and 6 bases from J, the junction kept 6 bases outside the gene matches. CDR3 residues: CASSLVGLAGVGEQYF. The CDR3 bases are TGTGCCAGCAGCTTAGTTGGACTAGCGGGAGTCGGCGAGCAGTACTTC.

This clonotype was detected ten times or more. CDR3 protein: CASSSEARAYGYTF. The CDR3 nucleotides read TGTGCCAGCAGCTCCGAGGCCAGGGCTTATGGCTACACCTTC. The chain combines TRBV7-9 with TRBJ1-2; D possibly corresponds to TRBD1 (5 bases). V lost 4 bases and J lost 5, with 14 bases in between. This CDR3 is built from 14 residues. From germline, CDR1 is SEHNR and CDR2 FQNEAQ (reference sequence).

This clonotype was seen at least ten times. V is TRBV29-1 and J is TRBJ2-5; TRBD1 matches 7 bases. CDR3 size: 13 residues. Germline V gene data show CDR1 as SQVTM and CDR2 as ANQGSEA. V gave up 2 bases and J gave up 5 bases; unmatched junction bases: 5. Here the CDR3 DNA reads TGCAGCGTTGAAAAACAGGGGATGGAGACCCAGTACTTC. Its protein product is CSVEKQGMETQYF.

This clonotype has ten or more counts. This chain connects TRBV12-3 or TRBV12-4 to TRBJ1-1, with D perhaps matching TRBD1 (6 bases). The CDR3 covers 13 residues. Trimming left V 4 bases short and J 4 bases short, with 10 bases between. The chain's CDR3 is CASSSTGSTEAFF. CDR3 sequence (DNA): TGTGCCAGCAGTTCGACAGGTAGCACTGAAGCTTTCTTT.

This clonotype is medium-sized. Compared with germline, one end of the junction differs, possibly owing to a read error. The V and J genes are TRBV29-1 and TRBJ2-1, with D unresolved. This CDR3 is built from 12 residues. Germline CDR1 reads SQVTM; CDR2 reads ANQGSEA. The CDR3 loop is CSVEDPDPPPNF. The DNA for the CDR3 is TGCAGCGTTGAAGATCCGGATCCGCCCCCAAACTTC.

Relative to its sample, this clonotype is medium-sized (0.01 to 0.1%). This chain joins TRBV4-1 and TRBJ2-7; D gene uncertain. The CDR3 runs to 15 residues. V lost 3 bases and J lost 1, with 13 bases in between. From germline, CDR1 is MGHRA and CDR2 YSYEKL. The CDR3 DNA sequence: TGCGCCAGCAGCCACCTTAACTTGGGGTCCTACGAGCAGTACTTC. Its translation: CASSHLNLGSYEQYF.

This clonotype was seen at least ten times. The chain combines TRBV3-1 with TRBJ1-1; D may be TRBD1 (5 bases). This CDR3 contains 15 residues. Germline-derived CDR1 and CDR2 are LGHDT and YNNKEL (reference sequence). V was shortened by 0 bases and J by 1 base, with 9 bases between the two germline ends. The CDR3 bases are TGTGCCAGCAGCCAAGAAGGAACAGGGAACACTGAAGCTTTCTTT. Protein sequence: CASSQEGTGNTEAFF.

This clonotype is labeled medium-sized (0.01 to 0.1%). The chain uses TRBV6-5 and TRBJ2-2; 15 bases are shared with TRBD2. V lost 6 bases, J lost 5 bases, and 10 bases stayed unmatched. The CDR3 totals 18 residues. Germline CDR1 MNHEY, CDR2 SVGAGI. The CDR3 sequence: CASRREWGTSGRTGELFF. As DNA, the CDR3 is TGTGCCAGCAGACGGGAATGGGGGACTAGCGGGAGGACCGGGGAGCTGTTTTTT.

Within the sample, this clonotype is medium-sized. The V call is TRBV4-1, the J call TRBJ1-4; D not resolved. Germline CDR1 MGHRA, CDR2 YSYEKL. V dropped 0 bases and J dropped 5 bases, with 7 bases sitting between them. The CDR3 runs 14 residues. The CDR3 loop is CASSQEIGNEKLFF. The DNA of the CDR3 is TGCGCCAGCAGCCAAGAGATCGGGAATGAAAAACTGTTTTTT.

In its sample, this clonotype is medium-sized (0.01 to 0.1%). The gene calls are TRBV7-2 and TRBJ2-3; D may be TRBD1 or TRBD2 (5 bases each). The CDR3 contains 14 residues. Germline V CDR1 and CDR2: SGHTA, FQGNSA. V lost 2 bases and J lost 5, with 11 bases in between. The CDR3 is CASSLFKRGDTQYF. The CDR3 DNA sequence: TGTGCCAGCAGCTTATTTAAGAGGGGAGATACGCAGTATTTT.

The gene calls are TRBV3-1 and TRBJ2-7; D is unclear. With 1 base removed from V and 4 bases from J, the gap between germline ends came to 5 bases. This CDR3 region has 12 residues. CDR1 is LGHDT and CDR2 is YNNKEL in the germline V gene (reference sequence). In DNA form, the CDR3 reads TGTGCCAGCAGCCAAGGACTTTACGAGCAGTACTTC. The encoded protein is CASSQGLYEQYF.

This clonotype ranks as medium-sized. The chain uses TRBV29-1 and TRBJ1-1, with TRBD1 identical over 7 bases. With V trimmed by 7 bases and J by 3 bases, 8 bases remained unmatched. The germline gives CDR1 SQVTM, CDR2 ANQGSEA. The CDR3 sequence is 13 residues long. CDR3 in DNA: TGCAGCGCCGACCGGGACAGCGACACTGAAGCTTTCTTT. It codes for CSADRDSDTEAFF.